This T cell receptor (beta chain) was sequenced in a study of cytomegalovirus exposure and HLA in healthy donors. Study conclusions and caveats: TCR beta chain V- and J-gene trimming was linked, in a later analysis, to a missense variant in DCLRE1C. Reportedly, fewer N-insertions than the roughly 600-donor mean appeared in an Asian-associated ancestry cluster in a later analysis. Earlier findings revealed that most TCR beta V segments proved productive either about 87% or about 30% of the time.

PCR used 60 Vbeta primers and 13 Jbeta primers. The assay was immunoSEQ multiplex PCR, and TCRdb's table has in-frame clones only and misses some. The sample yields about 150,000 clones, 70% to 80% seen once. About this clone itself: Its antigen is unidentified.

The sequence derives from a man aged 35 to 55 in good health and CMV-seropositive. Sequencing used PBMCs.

The CDR3 sequence is CASSPKAGMSNYGYTF. The DNA for the CDR3 is TGTGCCAGCAGCCCGAAGGCGGGGATGTCTAACTATGGCTACACCTTC. The gene calls are TRBV5-5 and TRBJ1-2; D not resolved. Trimming pared 4 bases from V and 0 bases from J, leaving 16 bases between. The V gene's germline CDR1 is SGHKS and CDR2 YYEKEE (reference sequence). The CDR3 spans 16 residues.